Listed here are 29 T cell receptor beta chains from one sample, sequenced in a study of cytomegalovirus exposure and HLA in healthy donors. PCR used 60 Vbeta primers and 13 Jbeta primers. Sequencing used immunoSEQ multiplex PCR; TCRdb keeps in-frame clones, though not all of them. In the table there are about 140,000 clones, 75% of which are singletons. The source material was PBMCs. The receptors were gathered from a man between 18 and 35 years old in good health and CMV-seropositive.

This sequence joins TRBV6-5 and TRBJ2-7; D ambiguous. This CDR3 is built from 15 residues. V lost 0 bases to trimming and J lost 0 bases, with 9 bases between them. Germline-derived CDR1 and CDR2 are MNHEY and SVGAGI. CDR3 residues: CASSYSEANSYEQYF. CDR3 DNA sequence: TGTGCCAGCAGTTACTCGGAAGCGAACTCCTACGAGCAGTACTTC.

The CDR3 is CASSPRSSYNEQFF. The DNA for the CDR3 is TGTGCCAGCTCACCCCGGAGCTCCTACAATGAGCAGTTCTTC. V and J are TRBV18 and TRBJ2-1; D uncertain. V was shortened by 3 bases and J by 0 bases, with 6 bases between the two germline ends. Germline-derived CDR1 and CDR2 are KGHSH and LQKENI. CDR3 length: 14 amino acids.

This rearrangement joins TRBV6-4 to TRBJ2-7, with D uncertain. The V gene lost 6 bases and the J gene lost 1 base, with 16 bases spanning the gap. The CDR3 runs to 15 residues. The germline gives CDR1 MRHNA, CDR2 SNTAGT. In DNA form, the CDR3 reads TGTGCCAGCAGCGTCTGGGCACCATCATCCTACGAGCAGTACTTC. Protein sequence: CASSVWAPSSYEQYF.

The chain has TRBV29-1 and TRBJ2-5, with 9 bases identical to TRBD1. The J call could be wrong; TRBJ2-7 is a better fit for the DNA end. Germline CDR1 reads SQVTM; CDR2 reads ANQGSEA. The CDR3 is made up of 12 amino acids. This chain's CDR3 is CSGGTGTYEQYF. CDR3 DNA: TGCAGCGGGGGGACAGGGACCTACGAGCAGTACTTC.

The V call is TRBV7-9, the J call TRBJ2-3, with D uncertain. Germline CDR1 SEHNR, CDR2 FQNEAQ (reference sequence). The CDR3 has 13 amino acids. V gave up 5 bases and J gave up 10 bases, with 16 bases separating them. CDR3 protein: CASSPTPVVAQYF. CDR3 nucleotide sequence: TGTGCCAGCAGCCCTACGCCGGTCGTAGCGCAGTATTTT.

In its sample, this clone was seen once. The CDR3 DNA reads as TGTGCCAGCAGTTCGACGACTAGCAGCGAGCAGTACTTC. The encoded protein is CASSSTTSSEQYF. The rearrangement links TRBV27 to TRBJ2-7; 7 nucleotides align to TRBD2. The CDR3 is made up of 13 amino acids. After removal of 4 bases from V and 6 bases from J, the junction contained 6 bases not matched to a gene. In germline, CDR1 is MNHEY, CDR2 SMNVEV (reference sequence).

The chain is built from TRBV6-5 and TRBJ2-2, with 7 bases matching TRBD2. V lost 8 bases to trimming and J lost 6 bases; unmatched junction nucleotides: 3. The germline V gene has CDR1 MNHEY and CDR2 SVGAGI. CDR3 length equals 12 residues. The CDR3 region has the DNA TGTGCCAGCGGACTAGACCCCGGGGAGCTGTTTTTT. It encodes CASGLDPGELFF.

The chain carries TRBV5-1 and TRBJ2-2, with TRBD1 as a possible D gene (5 bases). The germline gives CDR1 SGHRS, CDR2 YFSETQ. V lost 4 bases, J lost 4 bases, and 14 bases lay in between. CDR3 length: 15 residues. CDR3: CASSHRIDITGELFF. CDR3 DNA: TGCGCCAGCAGCCACAGGATCGATATCACCGGGGAGCTGTTTTTT.

The J gene is TRBJ1-3, the V gene TRBV7-3; D gene unclear. The CDR3 sequence is 13 residues long. V shed 8 bases and J shed 2 bases, with 10 bases lying between them. Germline loops: CDR1 SGHTA, CDR2 FQGTGA. The CDR3 region is CASSPSAGNTIYF. DNA of the CDR3: TGTGCCAGCTCTCCCTCAGCTGGAAACACCATATATTTT.

V and J are TRBV9 and TRBJ1-5; D remains ambiguous. Trimming stripped 3 bases from V and 6 bases from J, with 13 bases between. This CDR3 contains 14 residues. Germline values: CDR1 SGDLS, CDR2 YYNGEE. In DNA form, the CDR3 reads TGTGCCAGCAGCGGGGAGGAGGGCGGTCAGCCCCAGCATTTT. Translated: CASSGEEGGQPQHF. Variable domain in full (rest from reference TRBV9 and TRBJ1-5): DSGVTQTPKHLITATGQRVTLRCSPRSGDLSVYWYQQSLDQGLQFLIQYYNGEERAKGNILERFSAQQFPDLHSELNLSSLELGDSALYFCASSGEEGGQPQHFGDGTRLSIL.

This clone was seen just once. The chain employs TRBV18 and TRBJ1-5; D is uncertain. CDR3 length: 15 residues. CDR1 is KGHSH and CDR2 is LQKENI in the germline V gene. Trimming took off 3 bases at V and 4 bases at J, with 13 bases between the two ends. The CDR3 DNA sequence: TGTGCCAGCTCACCTCCGAATGGCCCTAATCAGCCCCAGCATTTT. It specifies CASSPPNGPNQPQHF.

CDR3 protein: CASSLASGRDLGEQYF. The CDR3 DNA is TGTGCCAGCAGCTTGGCTAGCGGGAGGGACCTTGGGGAGCAGTACTTC. The gene calls are TRBV7-7 and TRBJ2-7, with TRBD2 identical over 12 bases. Germline V gene data show CDR1 as SSHAT and CDR2 as FNYEAQ (reference sequence). V lost 3 bases to trimming and J lost 7 bases; unmatched junction nucleotides: 10. The CDR3 extends over 16 amino acids.

This sequence joins TRBV7-2 and TRBJ2-1; TRBD1 aligns across 9 bases. V dropped 4 bases and J dropped 6; count of bases not matched to a gene: 13. CDR3 length equals 17 residues. Per germline, CDR1 SGHTA and CDR2 FQGNSA. CDR3 DNA sequence: TGTGCCAGCAGCTACACCCCCGGGACAGGGAGGGCCAATGAGCAGTTCTTC. This translates into CASSYTPGTGRANEQFF. Filled out from reference TRBV7-2 and TRBJ2-1, the complete variable domain reads GAGVSQSPSNKVTEKGKDVELRCDPISGHTALYWYRQSLGQGLEFLIYFQGNSAPDKSGLPSDRFSAERTGGSVSTLTIQRTQQEDSAVYLCASSYTPGTGRANEQFFGPGTRLTVL.

J is TRBJ2-3 and V is TRBV28, with 9 positions matching TRBD2. In germline, CDR1 is MDHEN, CDR2 SYDVKM. This CDR3 region has 16 residues. The V and J ends lost 5 bases and 0 bases, in that order; junction bases with no gene match: 6. The CDR3 nucleotides read TGTGCCAGCAGTCCCGGTAGCGGGGGAAGCACAGATACGCAGTATTTT. This gives the protein CASSPGSGGSTDTQYF.

The V and J genes are TRBV20-1 and TRBJ1-1, with D possibly being TRBD1 (6 bases). This CDR3 is 11 amino acids long. Trimming removed 1 base at V and 8 bases at J, with 8 bases between. Germline V gene data show CDR1 as DFQATT and CDR2 as SNEGSKA (reference sequence). The CDR3 loop is CSARAGAEAFF. The CDR3 DNA reads as TGCAGTGCTAGAGCAGGGGCGGAAGCTTTCTTT.

The gene calls are TRBV4-1 and TRBJ2-1, with 9 bases identical to TRBD2. Germline CDR1 reads MGHRA; CDR2 reads YSYEKL. Unmatched junction bases numbered 12, after V lost 4 bases and J lost 2 bases. CDR3 length: 18 residues. The CDR3 loop reads CASSLPRAGGGTYNEQFF. CDR3 DNA sequence: TGCGCCAGCAGCCTACCTCGGGCGGGAGGGGGGACCTACAATGAGCAGTTCTTC.

This clone showed up just a few times. V gene TRBV7-9 combines with J gene TRBJ1-5; weak D call: TRBD1 (6 bases). The CDR3 is 15 amino acids. The germline gives CDR1 SEHNR, CDR2 FQNEAQ (reference sequence). Trimming took off 4 bases at V and 4 bases at J, with 14 bases between the two ends. CDR3 nucleotides: TGTGCCAGCAGCTCGGAAAACGACAGGAATCAGCCCCAGCATTTT. Its protein product is CASSSENDRNQPQHF.

The chain has TRBV19 and TRBJ2-2; D gene uncertain. The V end was cut by 9 bases, the J end by 6 bases, with 11 bases between. Germline CDR1 LNHDA, CDR2 SQIVND (reference sequence). The CDR3 sequence is 12 residues long. CDR3 nucleotides: TGTGCCAGCCTAACCGGAGCCGGGGAGCTGTTTTTT. Its protein product is CASLTGAGELFF.

The CDR3 protein is CASGSRQADTQYF. The CDR3 bases are TGTGCCAGCGGCTCAAGACAGGCAGATACGCAGTATTTT. The chain carries TRBV2 and TRBJ2-3, with D possibly matching TRBD1 (6 bases). The V end lost 8 bases, the J end lost 4 bases, and 13 bases lay between the germline ends. The CDR3 contains 13 residues. CDR1 SNHLY and CDR2 FYNNEI come from the germline V gene.

V gene TRBV7-9 combines with J gene TRBJ2-2; 7 bases line up with TRBD1. Germline V CDR1 and CDR2: SEHNR, FQNEAQ (reference sequence). The CDR3 spans 15 residues. Trimming at V came to 3 bases and at J to 6 bases, leaving 7 bases not matched to a gene. CDR3 sequence (DNA): TGTGCCAGCAGCTTTGAGACAGGGTGGTCCGGGGAGCTGTTTTTT. Its translation is CASSFETGWSGELFF.

In this sample, this clone turned up once. This sequence joins TRBV25-1 and TRBJ2-5, with unresolved D. Germline lookup yields CDR1 MGHDK and CDR2 SYGVNS. This CDR3 is built from 14 residues. Trimming cost V 0 bases and J 2 bases, with 7 bases left between them. The DNA of the CDR3 is TGTGCCAGCAGTGAATATCCGGTTCAAGAGACCCAGTACTTC. This translates into CASSEYPVQETQYF.

There are a few counts of this clone. The chain recombines TRBV9 with TRBJ2-2; TRBD2 matches 10 bases. Germline values: CDR1 SGDLS, CDR2 YYNGEE. The CDR3 is 16 residues long. Trimming took 4 bases from V and 1 from J; bases not matched to a gene: 4. The CDR3 is CASSQAGGKNTGELFF. In nucleotides, the CDR3 is TGTGCCAGCAGCCAAGCGGGAGGGAAGAACACCGGGGAGCTGTTTTTT.

The genes are TRBV2 and TRBJ2-5; D unclear. V was shortened by 9 bases and J by 2 bases, with 13 bases between the two germline ends. The CDR3 is 13 amino acids. Per germline, CDR1 SNHLY and CDR2 FYNNEI. The CDR3 DNA reads as TGTGCCAGTGGCCAGCGTATACAAGAGACCCAGTACTTC. Residues: CASGQRIQETQYF.

The CDR3 sequence is CASSQEASGSPDTQYF. The CDR3 nucleotides are TGTGCCAGCAGCCAAGAGGCTAGCGGGAGCCCAGATACGCAGTATTTT. The rearrangement links TRBV4-2 to TRBJ2-3; 10 nucleotides match TRBD2. After removal of 0 bases from V and 4 bases from J, the junction contained 4 bases not matched to a gene. Germline assignment: CDR1 LGHNA and CDR2 YNFKEQ. The CDR3 loop spans 16 amino acids.

This clone was seen more than once but under ten times. The V and J genes are TRBV2 and TRBJ1-1; possibly TRBD1 for D (5 bases). The CDR3 runs 12 residues. The V and J ends lost 11 bases and 3 bases respectively, with 13 bases between them. CDR1 and CDR2 from the germline V gene are SNHLY and FYNNEI. The CDR3 sequence is CAPRREDTEAFF. The CDR3 region has the DNA TGTGCCCCCCGCAGGGAGGACACTGAAGCTTTCTTT.

The chain links TRBV5-1 to TRBJ2-5; TRBD2 matches at 11 bases. Per the germline V gene, CDR1 is SGHRS and CDR2 is YFSETQ. This CDR3 is built from 14 residues. After removal of 4 bases from V and 7 bases from J, the junction contained 6 bases not matched to a gene. Here the CDR3 DNA reads TGCGCCAGCAGCGCCGGGACTAGCGGAGGGACCCAGTACTTC. It is translated as CASSAGTSGGTQYF. The variable domain in full, with the rest retrieved from reference TRBV5-1 and TRBJ2-5, is KAGVTQTPRYLIKTRGQQVTLSCSPISGHRSVSWYQQTPGQGLQFLFEYFSETQRNKGNFPGRFSGRQFSNSRSEMNVSTLELGDSALYLCASSAGTSGGTQYFGPGTRLLVL.

With regard to this clone: Sequence at one end of the junction differs from germline and may be a read error. CDR3 loop: CASQTQGLTENF. The DNA of the CDR3 is TGTGCCAGCCAAACACAGGGATTGACGGAAAATTTT. V and J are TRBV28 and TRBJ1-5, with D maybe TRBD1 (6 bases). The CDR3 length is 12 residues. CDR1 and CDR2 (germline): MDHEN, SYDVKM.

The V gene is TRBV28, the J gene TRBJ2-2; possibly TRBD2 for D (6 bases). Trimming removed 5 bases from V and 1 base from J, with 11 bases in between. Per the germline V gene, CDR1 is MDHEN and CDR2 is SYDVKM. The CDR3 has 15 residues. This chain's CDR3 is CASSGGLKNTGELFF. DNA of the CDR3: TGTGCCAGCAGTGGGGGACTGAAGAACACCGGGGAGCTGTTTTTT.

The chain carries TRBV30 and TRBJ2-7; TRBD2 agrees at 10 bases. CDR3 length: 15 residues. Per germline, CDR1 GTSNPN and CDR2 SVGIG (reference sequence). With 0 bases clipped from V and 6 bases from J, the junction kept 8 bases outside the gene matches. The CDR3 loop reads CAWSVGLAGVFEQYF. CDR3 bases: TGTGCCTGGAGTGTAGGGCTAGCGGGAGTGTTCGAGCAGTACTTC.